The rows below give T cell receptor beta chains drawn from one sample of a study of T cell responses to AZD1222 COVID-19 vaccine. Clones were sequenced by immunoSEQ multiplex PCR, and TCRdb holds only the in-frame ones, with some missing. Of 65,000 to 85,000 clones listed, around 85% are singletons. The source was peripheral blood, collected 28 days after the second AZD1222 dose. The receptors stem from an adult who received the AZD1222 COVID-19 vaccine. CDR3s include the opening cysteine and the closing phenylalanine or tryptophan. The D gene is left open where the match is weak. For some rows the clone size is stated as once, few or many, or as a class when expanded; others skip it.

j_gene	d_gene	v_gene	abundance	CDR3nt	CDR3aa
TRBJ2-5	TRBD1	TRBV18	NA	TGTGCCAGCTCATCGACAGGGGTTGGAGAGACCCAGTACTTC	CASSSTGVGETQYF
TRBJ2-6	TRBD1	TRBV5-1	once	TGCGCCAGCAGCTTGCGACAGGGAAGCTCTGGGGCCAACGTCCTGACTTTC	CASSLRQGSSGANVLTF
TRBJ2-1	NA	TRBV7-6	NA	TGTGCCAGCAGCTACGGGGGACACAATGAGCAGTTCTTC	CASSYGGHNEQFF
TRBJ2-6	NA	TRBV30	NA	TGTGCCTGGACCACAGGGCCACCCATCTCTGGGGCCAACGTCCTGACTTTC	CAWTTGPPISGANVLTF
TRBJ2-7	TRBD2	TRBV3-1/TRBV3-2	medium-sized	TGTGCCAGCAGCCAAGCGGGGGGGCCTTACGAGCAGTACTTC	CASSQAGGPYEQYF
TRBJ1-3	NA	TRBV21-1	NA	TGTGCCATCGCCGAGAGTTTCTCTGGAAACACCATATATTTT	CAIAESFSGNTIYF
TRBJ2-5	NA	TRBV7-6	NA	TGTGCCAGCAGCCCGGACTCTGAGGAGACCCAGTACTTC	CASSPDSEETQYF
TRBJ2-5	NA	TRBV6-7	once	TGTGCCAGCAGTTGGGACTGGGAGACCCAGTACTTC	CASSWDWETQYF
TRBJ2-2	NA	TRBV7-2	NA	TGTGCCAGCAGCTTAGTAAGGACAGCTACCGGGGAGCTGTTTTTT	CASSLVRTATGELFF
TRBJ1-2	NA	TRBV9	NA	TGTGCCAGCAGCGGAGGATTTGGCTATGGCTACACCTTC	CASSGGFGYGYTF
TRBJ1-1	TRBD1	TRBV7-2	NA	TGTGCCAGCAGCTTAACACAGGGGTTAAGTCACACTGAAGCTTTCTTT	CASSLTQGLSHTEAFF